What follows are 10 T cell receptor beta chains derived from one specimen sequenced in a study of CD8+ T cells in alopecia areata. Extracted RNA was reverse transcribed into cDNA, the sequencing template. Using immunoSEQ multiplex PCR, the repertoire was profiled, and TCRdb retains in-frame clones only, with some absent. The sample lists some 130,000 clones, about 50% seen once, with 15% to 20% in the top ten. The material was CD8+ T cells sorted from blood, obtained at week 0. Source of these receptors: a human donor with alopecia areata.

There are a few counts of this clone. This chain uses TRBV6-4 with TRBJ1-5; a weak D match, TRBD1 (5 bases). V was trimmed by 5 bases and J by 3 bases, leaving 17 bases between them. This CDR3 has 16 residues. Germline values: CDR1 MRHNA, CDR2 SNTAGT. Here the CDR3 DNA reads TGTGCCAGCAGTCCTGAAGATGGACATCCCAATCAGCCCCAGCATTTT. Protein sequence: CASSPEDGHPNQPQHF.

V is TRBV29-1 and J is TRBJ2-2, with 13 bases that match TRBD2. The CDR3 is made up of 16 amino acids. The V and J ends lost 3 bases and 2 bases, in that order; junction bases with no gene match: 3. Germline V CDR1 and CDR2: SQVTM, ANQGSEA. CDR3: CSVEGTSGANTGELFF. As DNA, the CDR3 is TGCAGCGTTGAGGGGACTAGCGGGGCAAACACCGGGGAGCTGTTTTTT.

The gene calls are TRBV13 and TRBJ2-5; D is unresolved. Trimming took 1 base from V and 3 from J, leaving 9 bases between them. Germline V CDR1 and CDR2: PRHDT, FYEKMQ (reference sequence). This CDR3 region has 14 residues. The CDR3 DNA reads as TGTGCCAGCAGCTTAGAACTGGAGAAAGAGACCCAGTACTTC. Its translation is CASSLELEKETQYF. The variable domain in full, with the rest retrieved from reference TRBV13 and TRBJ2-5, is AAGVIQSPRHLIKEKRETATLKCYPIPRHDTVYWYQQGPGQDPQFLISFYEKMQSDKGSIPDRFSAQQFSDYHSELNMSSLELGDSALYFCASSLELEKETQYFGPGTRLLVL.

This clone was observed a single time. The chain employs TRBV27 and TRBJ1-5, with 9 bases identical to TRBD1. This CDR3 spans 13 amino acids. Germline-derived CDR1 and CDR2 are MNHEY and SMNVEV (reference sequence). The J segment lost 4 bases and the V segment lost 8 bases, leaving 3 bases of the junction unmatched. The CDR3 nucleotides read TGTGCCAGCCGGGGACAGGGAAATCAGCCCCAGCATTTT. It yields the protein CASRGQGNQPQHF.

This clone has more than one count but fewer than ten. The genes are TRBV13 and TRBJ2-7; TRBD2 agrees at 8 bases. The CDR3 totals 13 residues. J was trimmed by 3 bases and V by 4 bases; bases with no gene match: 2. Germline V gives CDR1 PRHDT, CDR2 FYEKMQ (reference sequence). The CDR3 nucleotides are TGTGCCAGCAGCTCCAGCGGGGGCTACGAGCAGTACTTC. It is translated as CASSSSGGYEQYF. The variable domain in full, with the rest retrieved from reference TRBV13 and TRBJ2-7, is AAGVIQSPRHLIKEKRETATLKCYPIPRHDTVYWYQQGPGQDPQFLISFYEKMQSDKGSIPDRFSAQQFSDYHSELNMSSLELGDSALYFCASSSSGGYEQYFGPGTRLTVT.

This CDR3 is CSVVGLTYQETQYF. CDR3 sequence (DNA): TGCAGCGTCGTGGGACTAACGTACCAAGAGACCCAGTACTTC. V gene TRBV29-1 combines with J gene TRBJ2-5; 7 bases fit TRBD2. The CDR3 runs to 14 residues. Germline V CDR1 and CDR2: SQVTM, ANQGSEA. V was clipped by 6 bases and J by 0 bases; unmatched bases: 7.

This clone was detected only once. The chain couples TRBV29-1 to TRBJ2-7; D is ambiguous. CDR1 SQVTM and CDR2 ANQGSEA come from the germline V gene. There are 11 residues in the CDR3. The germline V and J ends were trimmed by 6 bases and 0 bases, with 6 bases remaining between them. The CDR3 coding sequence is TGCAGCGTGGGGAACTCCTACGAGCAGTACTTC. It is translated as CSVGNSYEQYF.

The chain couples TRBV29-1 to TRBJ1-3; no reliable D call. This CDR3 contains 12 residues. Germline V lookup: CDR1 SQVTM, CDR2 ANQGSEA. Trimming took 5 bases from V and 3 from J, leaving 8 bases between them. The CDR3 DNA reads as TGCAGCGTTCCGGACGTTGGAAACACCATATATTTT. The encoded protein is CSVPDVGNTIYF.

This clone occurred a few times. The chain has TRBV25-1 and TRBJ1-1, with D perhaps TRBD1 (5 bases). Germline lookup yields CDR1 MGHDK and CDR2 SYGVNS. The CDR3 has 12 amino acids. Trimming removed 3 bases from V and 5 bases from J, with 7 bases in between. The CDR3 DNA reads TGTGCCAGCAGTGATTGGGGGACTGAAGCTTTCTTT. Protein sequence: CASSDWGTEAFF.

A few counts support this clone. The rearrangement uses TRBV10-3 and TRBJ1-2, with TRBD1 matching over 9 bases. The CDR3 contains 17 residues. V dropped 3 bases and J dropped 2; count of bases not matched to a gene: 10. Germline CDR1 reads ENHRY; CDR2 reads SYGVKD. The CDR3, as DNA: TGTGCCATCAGTGACATTTGGAGGGACAGGGTCAACTATGGCTACACCTTC. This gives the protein CAISDIWRDRVNYGYTF.